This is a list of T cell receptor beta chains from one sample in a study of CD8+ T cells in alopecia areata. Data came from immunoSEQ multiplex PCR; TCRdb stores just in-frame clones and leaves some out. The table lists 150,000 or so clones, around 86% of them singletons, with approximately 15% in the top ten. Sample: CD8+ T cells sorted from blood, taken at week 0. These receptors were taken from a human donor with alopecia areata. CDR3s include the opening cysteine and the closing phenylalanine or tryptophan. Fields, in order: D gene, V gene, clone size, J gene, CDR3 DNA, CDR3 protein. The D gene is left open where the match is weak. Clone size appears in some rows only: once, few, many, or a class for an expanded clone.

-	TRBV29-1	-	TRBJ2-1	TGCAGCGTCGCTGCTTTACCGATGATAGTTAATGAGCAGTTCTTC	CSVAALPMIVNEQFF
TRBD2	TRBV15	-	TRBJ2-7	TGTGCCACCAGCTGGGGGAGGGTACCCCTCTACGAGCAGTACTTC	CATSWGRVPLYEQYF
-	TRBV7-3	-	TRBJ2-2	TGTGCCAGCAGCTATTGGGACTTTAATCACGCCGGGGAGCTGTTTTTT	CASSYWDFNHAGELFF
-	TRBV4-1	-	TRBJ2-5	TGCGCCAGCAGCCAAGAAGGGACGGGCTTGGGGGCTCAAGAGACCCAGTACTTC	CASSQEGTGLGAQETQYF
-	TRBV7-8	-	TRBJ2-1	TGTGCCAGCAGCAACCCCGGGACGTACAATGAGCAGTTCTTC	CASSNPGTYNEQFF
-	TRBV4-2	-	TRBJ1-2	TGTGCCAGCAGCCACGGCGGGGGGGTAGATGGCTACACCTTC	CASSHGGGVDGYTF
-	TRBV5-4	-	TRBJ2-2	TGTGCCAGCACCCTCTCCGGGCCGGGAACCGGGGAGCTGTTTTTT	CASTLSGPGTGELFF
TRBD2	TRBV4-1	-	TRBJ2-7	TGCGCCAGCAGCCAGGGACTAGCGGTAACCTACGAGCAGTACTTC	CASSQGLAVTYEQYF
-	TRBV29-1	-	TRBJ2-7	TGCAGCGTTGAAAGGGACTCCCCCTACGAGCAGTACTTC	CSVERDSPYEQYF
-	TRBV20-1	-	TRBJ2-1	TGCAGTGCTAGAGACTACAATGAGCAGTTCTTC	CSARDYNEQFF
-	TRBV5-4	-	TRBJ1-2	TGTGCCAGCAGCTTGGGGACAGAACCTAACTATGGCTACACCTTC	CASSLGTEPNYGYTF
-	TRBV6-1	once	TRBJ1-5	TGTGCCAGCAGTGAAGTGGGGCCCCAGCATTTT	CASSEVGPQHF
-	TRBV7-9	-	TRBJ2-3	TGTGCCAGCAGCGCAAGGGGGGAGATAATAGCAGATACGCAGTATTTT	CASSARGEIIADTQYF
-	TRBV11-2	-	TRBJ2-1	TGTGCCAGCAGAAGAGGGGGAGTAATCAATGAGCAGTTCTTC	CASRRGGVINEQFF
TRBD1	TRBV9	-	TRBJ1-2	TGTGCCAGCAGCGTAGAGGGGGCGGACTATGGCTACACCTTC	CASSVEGADYGYTF
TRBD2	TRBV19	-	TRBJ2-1	TGTGCCAGTAGTAGGGGGACTAGCGGGAGGGATGAGCAGTTCTTC	CASSRGTSGRDEQFF
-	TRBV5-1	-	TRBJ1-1	TGCGCCAGCAGCTCGGACAGAGATTGGCCCATGAACACTGAAGCTTTCTTT	CASSSDRDWPMNTEAFF
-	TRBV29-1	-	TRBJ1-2	TGCAGCGTTTCACCGTGGCAGGCCACCTCTAACTATGGCTACACCTTC	CSVSPWQATSNYGYTF
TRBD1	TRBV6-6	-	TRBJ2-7	TGTGCCAGCAGACCCACAGGGGACCCCTACGAGCAGTACTTC	CASRPTGDPYEQYF
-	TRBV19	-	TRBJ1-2	TGTGCCAGTAGTCCCGCACCGATGGGCTATGGCTACACCTTC	CASSPAPMGYGYTF
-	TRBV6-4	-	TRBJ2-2	TGTGCCAGCAGTGAAATGACGGCGGGCGGGGAGCTGTTTTTT	CASSEMTAGGELFF
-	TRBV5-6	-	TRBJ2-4	TGTGCCAGCAGCGGAATTGGCCACATTCAGTACTTC	CASSGIGHIQYF
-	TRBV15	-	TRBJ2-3	TGTGCCACCAGCAATGACAGGAGCACAGATACGCAGTATTTT	CATSNDRSTDTQYF
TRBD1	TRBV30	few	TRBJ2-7	TGTGCCTGGAGTGGACAGGGCTACGAGCAGTACTTC	CAWSGQGYEQYF
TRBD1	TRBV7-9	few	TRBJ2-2	TGTGCCAGCAGCTTCGGGGGCCCGGACAGGGACACCGGGGAGCTGTTTTTT	CASSFGGPDRDTGELFF
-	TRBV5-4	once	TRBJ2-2	TGTGCCAGCAGCATTGTCACCGGGGAGCTGTTTTTT	CASSIVTGELFF
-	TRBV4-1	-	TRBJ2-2	TGCGCCAGCAGCGCCAGGGACATTAACACCGGGGAGCTGTTTTTT	CASSARDINTGELFF
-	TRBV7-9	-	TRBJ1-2	TGTGCCAGCAGCCACCAGTATGGCTACACCTTC	CASSHQYGYTF
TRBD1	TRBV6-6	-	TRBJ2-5	TGTGCCAGCAGTTACTTTAGGACAGGACCTAAAGAGACCCAGTACTTC	CASSYFRTGPKETQYF
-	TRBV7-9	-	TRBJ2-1	TGTGCCAGCAGCTTAGTTAGGGAAGAGCAGTTCTTC	CASSLVREEQFF
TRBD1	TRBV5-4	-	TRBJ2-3	TGTGCCAGCAGCTTTGGACAGGAGGACACAGATACGCAGTATTTT	CASSFGQEDTDTQYF
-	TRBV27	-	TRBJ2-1	TGTGCCAGCACCGTGGGGGGCGAGCAGTTCTTC	CASTVGGEQFF
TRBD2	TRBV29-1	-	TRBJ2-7	TGCAGCGTTGATGACGGCGCTAGCGGGCCCTACGAGCAGTACTTC	CSVDDGASGPYEQYF
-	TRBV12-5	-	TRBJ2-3	TGTGCTAGTGGTTACAGTGGAGATACGCAGTATTTT	CASGYSGDTQYF